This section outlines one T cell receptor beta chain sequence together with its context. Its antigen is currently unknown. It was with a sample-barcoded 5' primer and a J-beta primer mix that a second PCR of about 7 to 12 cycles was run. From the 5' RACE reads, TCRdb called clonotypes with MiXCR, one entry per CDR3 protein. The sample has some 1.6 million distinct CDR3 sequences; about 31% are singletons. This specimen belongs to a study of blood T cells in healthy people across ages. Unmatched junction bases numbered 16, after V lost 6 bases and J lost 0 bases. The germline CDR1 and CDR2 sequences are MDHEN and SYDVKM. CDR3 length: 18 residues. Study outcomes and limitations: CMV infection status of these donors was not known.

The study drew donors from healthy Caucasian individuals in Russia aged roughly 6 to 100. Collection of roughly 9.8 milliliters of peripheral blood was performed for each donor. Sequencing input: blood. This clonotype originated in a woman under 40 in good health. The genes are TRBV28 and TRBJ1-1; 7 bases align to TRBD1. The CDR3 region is CASSYFPSSDRLNTEAFF. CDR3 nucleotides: TGTGCCAGCAGCTACTTCCCCTCCTCGGACAGGCTGAACACTGAAGCTTTCTTT.